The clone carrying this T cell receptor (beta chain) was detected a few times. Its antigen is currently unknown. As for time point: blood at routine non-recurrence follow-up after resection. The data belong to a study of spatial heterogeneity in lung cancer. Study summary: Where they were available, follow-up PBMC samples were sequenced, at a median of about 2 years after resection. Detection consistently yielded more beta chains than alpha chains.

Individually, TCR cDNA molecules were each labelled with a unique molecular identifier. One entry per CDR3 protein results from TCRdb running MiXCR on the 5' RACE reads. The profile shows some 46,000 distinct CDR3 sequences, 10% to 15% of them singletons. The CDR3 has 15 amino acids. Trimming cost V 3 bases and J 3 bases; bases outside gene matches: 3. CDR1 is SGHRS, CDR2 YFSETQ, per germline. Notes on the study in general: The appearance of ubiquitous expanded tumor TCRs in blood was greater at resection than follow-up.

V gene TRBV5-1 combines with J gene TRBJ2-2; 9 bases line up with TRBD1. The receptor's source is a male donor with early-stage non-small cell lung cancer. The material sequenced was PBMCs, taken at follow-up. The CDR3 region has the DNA TGCGCCAGCAGCTCAGACAGGGGGGACACCGGGGAGCTGTTTTTT. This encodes CASSSDRGDTGELFF.